What follows is one T cell receptor (beta chain) and its context. Its target antigen remains unknown. The sample holds no much larger clone one base away, and base qualities are not on file. From the germline V gene (reference sequence), CDR1 is GTSNPN and CDR2 is SVGIG. The CDR3 holds 12 amino acids from the cysteine to the phenylalanine. Of the read, only the CDR3 DNA is kept; its 36 bases are in frame from base 1. Trimming takes 2 bases from V and 8 bases from J, and the germline ends sit 13 bases apart. Donors were patients with melanoma. The data were obtained in a study of CD4+ T cells in melanoma (dated by TCRdb to 2022 to 2024). Regarding the complete study: The study investigated neoantigen-specific CD4+ T cells in human melanoma.

Preparation of the library involved the immunoSEQ multiplex PCR assay. Sourced from immuneACCESS, this table was stored by TCRdb with only in-frame sequences that have V and J called. A share of the clones is absent; for the studies checked, an unresolved V gene accounts for under half, and the remainder has no known explanation. Across this sample there are roughly 50,000 clones, with about 91% seen only once. The top ten clones comprise 12% of the sample. Findings and caveats that apply to the study as a whole: Neoantigen-specific CD4+ T cells in melanoma were reported to have a range of differentiation states. Neoantigen-specific CD4+ T cells were reported to be correlated with the function of CD8+ T cells, macrophages and B cells.

The sequence came from a human donor with melanoma. Material: peripheral blood. The chain is encoded by TRBV30 joined to TRBJ2-7; the D segment cannot be called with confidence. The CDR3 in this case is CAWSSGPFQQYF. The DNA sequence reads TGTGCCTGGAGTTCCGGACCGTTTCAGCAGTACTTC.